The clone carrying this T cell receptor (beta chain) has at least ten counts. The sample originates from a study of human T cells and chemical hapten exposure. Time point described: healthy volunteer bleed at 6 weeks. It was unfractionated whole blood from which total RNA was extracted. From the RACE reads, TCRdb called clonotypes with MiXCR, one entry per CDR3 protein. The sample records 70,000 to 95,000 distinct CDR3 sequences, over 6.5% being singletons. The length of the CDR3 is 16 residues. V was pared by 1 base and J by 0 bases, with 13 bases between. Germline CDR1 and CDR2: DFQATT and SNEGSKA (reference sequence).

The origin of this receptor is a female donor in good health. Some clones in this sample may be carry-over from other donors' samples. The genes are TRBV20-1 and TRBJ1-5; the D gene is possibly TRBD1 (5 bases). Sequenced: whole blood. This CDR3 reads CSARVPQGSSNQPQHF. DNA of the CDR3: TGCAGTGCTAGAGTACCCCAGGGATCTAGCAATCAGCCCCAGCATTTT.